Included here is one T cell receptor (beta chain) sequence, with context. Its specificity is unknown. CDR1 and CDR2 (germline): SGHTA, FQGNSA. The V segment lost 0 bases and the J segment 1 base; nucleotides outside the gene matches: 2. This CDR3 has 15 amino acids. Cells sorted by CD45RO/CCR7/CD25/CD127/CD95/CD27 comprised CD4+ naive, central memory, regulatory and stem cell-like memory cells. These data come from a study of beta chain features in type 1 diabetes. Isolated RNA was reverse transcribed in full, so expressed TCRB transcripts were sequenced. This table comes from immunoSEQ multiplex PCR, and its TCRdb copy is limited to in-frame clones, with some not included. The data contain almost 350,000 clones, approximately 9.7% of them singletons. Whole-study results and caveats: Significant though moderate, a shortening of TCRB CDR3s appeared in all four CD4+ subsets of Type 1 diabetes patients. In comparison with healthy donors, patients had naive, central memory and Treg TCRB repertoires that appeared more similar.

The source of this sequence is a man aged 30 to 45 with type 1 diabetes. Specimen: central memory CD4+ T cells from blood. The rearrangement links TRBV7-2 to TRBJ2-7; TRBD2 aligns across 8 bases. As DNA, the CDR3 is TGTGCCAGCAGCTTAGCTAGCGGGGTATCCTACGAGCAGTACTTC. Amino acids: CASSLASGVSYEQYF.